This T cell receptor beta chain was sequenced in a study of blood T cell repertoires in COVID-19. Across the study: Specimens from acute and convalescent COVID-19 originated in the United States, Italy and Spain.

The CDR3 loop spans 15 amino acids. J was trimmed by 3 bases and V by 5 bases; bases with no gene match: 8. The germline gives CDR1 SEHNR, CDR2 FQNEAQ (reference sequence). Assay used: immunoSEQ multiplex PCR; TCRdb lists only in-frame clones, some missing. Of about 61,000 clones listed, about 88% are singletons. The sequence came from a woman aged 45-65 years with active or convalescent COVID-19. The rearrangement uses TRBV7-9 and TRBJ1-2; 8 nucleotides align to TRBD1. Input material: peripheral blood. CDR3 region: CASSVQTGGDYGYTF. DNA for the CDR3: TGTGCCAGCAGCGTGCAAACAGGGGGTGACTATGGCTACACCTTC.